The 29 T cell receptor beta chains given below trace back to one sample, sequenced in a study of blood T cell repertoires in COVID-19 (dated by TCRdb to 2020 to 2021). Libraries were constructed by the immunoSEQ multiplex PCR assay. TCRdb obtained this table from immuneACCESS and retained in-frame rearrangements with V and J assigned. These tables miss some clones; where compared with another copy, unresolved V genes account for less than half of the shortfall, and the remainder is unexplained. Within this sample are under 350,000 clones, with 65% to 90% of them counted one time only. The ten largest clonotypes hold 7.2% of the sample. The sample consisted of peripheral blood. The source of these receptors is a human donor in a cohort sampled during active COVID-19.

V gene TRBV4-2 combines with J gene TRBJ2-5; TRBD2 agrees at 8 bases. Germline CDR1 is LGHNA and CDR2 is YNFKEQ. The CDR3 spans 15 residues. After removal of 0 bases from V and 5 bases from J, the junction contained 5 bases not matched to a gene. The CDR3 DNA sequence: TGTGCCAGCAGCCAAGACGGGGGGGCCAGGGAGACCCAGTACTTC. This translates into CASSQDGGARETQYF.

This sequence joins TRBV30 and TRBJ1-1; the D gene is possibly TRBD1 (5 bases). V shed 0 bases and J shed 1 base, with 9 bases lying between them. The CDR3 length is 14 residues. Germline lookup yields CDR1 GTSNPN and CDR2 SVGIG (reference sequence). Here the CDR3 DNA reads TGTGCCTGGAGTGTACGAACAGGGAACACTGAAGCTTTCTTT. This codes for CAWSVRTGNTEAFF.

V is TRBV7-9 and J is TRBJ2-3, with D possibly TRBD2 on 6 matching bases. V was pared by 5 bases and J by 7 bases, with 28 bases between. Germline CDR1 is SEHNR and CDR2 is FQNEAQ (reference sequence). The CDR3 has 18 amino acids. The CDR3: CASSQRWARDAQGHTQYF. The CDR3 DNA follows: TGTGCCAGCAGCCAACGATGGGCGCGGGACGCCCAGGGTCATACGCAGTATTTT.

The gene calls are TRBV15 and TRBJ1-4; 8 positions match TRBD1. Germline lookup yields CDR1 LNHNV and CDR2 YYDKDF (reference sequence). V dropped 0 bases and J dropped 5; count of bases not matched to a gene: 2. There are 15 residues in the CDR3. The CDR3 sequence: CATSRDRTGNEKLFF. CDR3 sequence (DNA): TGTGCCACCAGCAGAGACCGGACAGGGAATGAAAAACTGTTTTTT.

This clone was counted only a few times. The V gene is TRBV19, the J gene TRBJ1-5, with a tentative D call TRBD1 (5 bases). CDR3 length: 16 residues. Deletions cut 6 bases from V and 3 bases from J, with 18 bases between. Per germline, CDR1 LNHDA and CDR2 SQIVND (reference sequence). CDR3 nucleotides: TGTGCCAGTAGGAGGAGGGGCTATGAGCCCAATCAGCCCCAGCATTTT. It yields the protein CASRRRGYEPNQPQHF. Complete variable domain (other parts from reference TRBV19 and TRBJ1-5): DGGITQSPKYLFRKEGQNVTLSCEQNLNHDAMYWYRQDPGQGLRLIYYSQIVNDFQKGDIAEGYSVSREKKESFPLTVTSAQKNPTAFYLCASRRRGYEPNQPQHFGDGTRLSIL.

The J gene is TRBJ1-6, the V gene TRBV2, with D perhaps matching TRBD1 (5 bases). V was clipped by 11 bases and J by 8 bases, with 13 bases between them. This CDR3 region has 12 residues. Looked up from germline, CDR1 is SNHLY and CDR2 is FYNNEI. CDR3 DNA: TGTGCCTCCAGGGCGGGGGATTCACCCCTCCACTTT. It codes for CASRAGDSPLHF.

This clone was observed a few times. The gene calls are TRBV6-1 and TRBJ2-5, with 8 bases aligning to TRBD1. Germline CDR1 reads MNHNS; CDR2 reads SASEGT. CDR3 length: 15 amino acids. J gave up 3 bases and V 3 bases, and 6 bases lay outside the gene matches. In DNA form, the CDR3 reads TGTGCCAGCAGTGACCCCTGGACAGGGAAAGAGACCCAGTACTTC. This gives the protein CASSDPWTGKETQYF.

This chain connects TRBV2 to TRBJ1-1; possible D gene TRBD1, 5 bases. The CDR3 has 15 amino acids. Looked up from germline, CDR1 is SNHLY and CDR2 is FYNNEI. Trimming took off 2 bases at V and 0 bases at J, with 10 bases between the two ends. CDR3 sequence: CASSEQGDVNTEAFF. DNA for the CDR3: TGTGCCAGCAGTGAACAGGGTGATGTGAACACTGAAGCTTTCTTT.

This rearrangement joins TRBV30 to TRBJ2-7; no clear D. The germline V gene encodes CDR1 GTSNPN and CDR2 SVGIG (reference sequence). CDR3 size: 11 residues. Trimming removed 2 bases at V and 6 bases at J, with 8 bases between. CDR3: CAWSPASEQYF. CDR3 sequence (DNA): TGTGCCTGGAGTCCTGCTAGCGAGCAGTACTTC.

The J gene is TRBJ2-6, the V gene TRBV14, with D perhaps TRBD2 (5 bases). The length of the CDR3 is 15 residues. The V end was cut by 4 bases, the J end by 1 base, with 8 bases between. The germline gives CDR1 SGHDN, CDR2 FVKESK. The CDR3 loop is CASSRPGSGANVLTF. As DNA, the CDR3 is TGTGCCAGCAGCCGGCCGGGGTCTGGGGCCAACGTCCTGACTTTC. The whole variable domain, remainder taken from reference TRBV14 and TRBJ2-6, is EAGVTQFPSHSVIEKGQTVTLRCDPISGHDNLYWYRRVMGKEIKFLLHFVKESKQDESGMPNNRFLAERTGGTYSTLKVQPAELEDSGVYFCASSRPGSGANVLTFGAGSRLTVL.

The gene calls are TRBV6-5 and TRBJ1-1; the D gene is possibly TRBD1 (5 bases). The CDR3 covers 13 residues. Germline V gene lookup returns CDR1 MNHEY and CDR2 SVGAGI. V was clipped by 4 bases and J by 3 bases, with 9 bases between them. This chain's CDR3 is CASSWGGDTEAFF. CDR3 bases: TGTGCCAGCAGTTGGGGAGGGGACACTGAAGCTTTCTTT.

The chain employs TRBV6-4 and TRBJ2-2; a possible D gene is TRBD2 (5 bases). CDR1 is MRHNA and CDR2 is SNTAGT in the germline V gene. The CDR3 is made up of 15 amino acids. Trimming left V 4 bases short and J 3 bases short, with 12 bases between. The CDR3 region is CASSATSTHTGELFF. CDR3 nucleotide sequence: TGTGCCAGCAGTGCAACTAGTACCCACACCGGGGAGCTGTTTTTT.

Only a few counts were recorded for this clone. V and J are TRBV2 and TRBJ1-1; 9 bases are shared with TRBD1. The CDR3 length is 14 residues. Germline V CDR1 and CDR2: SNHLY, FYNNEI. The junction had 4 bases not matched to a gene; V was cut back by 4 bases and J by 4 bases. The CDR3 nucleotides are TGTGCCAGCAGTGCCACAGGGGGCTCCACTGAAGCTTTCTTT. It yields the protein CASSATGGSTEAFF.

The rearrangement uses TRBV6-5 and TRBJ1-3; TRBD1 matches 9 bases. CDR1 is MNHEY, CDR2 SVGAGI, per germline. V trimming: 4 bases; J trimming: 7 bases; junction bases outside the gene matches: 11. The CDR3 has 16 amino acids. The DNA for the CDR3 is TGTGCCAGCAGTTTCTCCACAGGGGGCCTAAGCAACACCATATATTTT. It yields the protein CASSFSTGGLSNTIYF.

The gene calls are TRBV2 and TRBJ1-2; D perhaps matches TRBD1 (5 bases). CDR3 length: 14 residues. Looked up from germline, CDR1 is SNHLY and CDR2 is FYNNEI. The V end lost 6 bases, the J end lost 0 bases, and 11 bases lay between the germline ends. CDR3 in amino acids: CASSRTSTNYGYTF. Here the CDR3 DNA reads TGTGCCAGCAGCAGGACATCAACTAACTATGGCTACACCTTC.

As DNA, the CDR3 is TGTGCCAGCAGCGCCCCCCGGGACAAGGTCTCTGGGGCCAACGTCCTGACTTTC. Translation: CASSAPRDKVSGANVLTF. The chain is built from TRBV9 and TRBJ2-6, with D perhaps TRBD1 (6 bases). Germline V gene sequence: CDR1 SGDLS, CDR2 YYNGEE. The CDR3 is 18 residues long. Trimming removed 3 bases at V and 0 bases at J, with 16 bases between.

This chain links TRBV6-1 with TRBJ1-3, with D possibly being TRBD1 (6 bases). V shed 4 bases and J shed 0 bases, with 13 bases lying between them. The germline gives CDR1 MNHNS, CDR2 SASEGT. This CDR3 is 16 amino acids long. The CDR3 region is CASSAPLGHSGNTIYF. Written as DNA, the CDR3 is TGTGCCAGCAGTGCACCGCTGGGACACTCTGGAAACACCATATATTTT.

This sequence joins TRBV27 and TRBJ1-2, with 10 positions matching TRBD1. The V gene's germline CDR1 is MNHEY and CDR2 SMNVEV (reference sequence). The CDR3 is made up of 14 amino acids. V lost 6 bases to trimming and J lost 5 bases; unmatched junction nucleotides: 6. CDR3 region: CASRNPDRGYGYTF. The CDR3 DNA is TGTGCCAGCAGGAATCCGGACAGGGGGTATGGCTACACCTTC.

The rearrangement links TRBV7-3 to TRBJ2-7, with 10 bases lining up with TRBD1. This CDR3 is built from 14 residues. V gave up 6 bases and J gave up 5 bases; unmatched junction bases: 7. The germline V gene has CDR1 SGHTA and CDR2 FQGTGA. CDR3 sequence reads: CASRLDRGSHEQYF. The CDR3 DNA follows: TGTGCCAGCAGACTGGACAGGGGGTCCCACGAGCAGTACTTC. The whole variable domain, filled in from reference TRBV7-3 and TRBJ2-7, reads GAGVSQTPSNKVTEKGKYVELRCDPISGHTALYWYRQSLGQGPEFLIYFQGTGAADDSGLPNDRFFAVRPEGSVSTLKIQRTERGDSAVYLCASRLDRGSHEQYFGPGTRLTVT.

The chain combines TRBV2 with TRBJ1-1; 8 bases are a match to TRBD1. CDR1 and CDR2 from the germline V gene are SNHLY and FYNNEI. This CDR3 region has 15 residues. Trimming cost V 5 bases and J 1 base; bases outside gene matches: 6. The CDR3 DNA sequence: TGTGCCAGCAGTAAAATCGGGACAGGGAACACTGAAGCTTTCTTT. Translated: CASSKIGTGNTEAFF.

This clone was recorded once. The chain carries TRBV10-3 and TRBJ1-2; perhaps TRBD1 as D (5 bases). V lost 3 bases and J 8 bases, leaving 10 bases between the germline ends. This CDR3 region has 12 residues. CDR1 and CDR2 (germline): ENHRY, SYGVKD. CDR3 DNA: TGTGCCATCAGTGAAGGGGTGGAGGGCTACACCTTC. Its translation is CAISEGVEGYTF.

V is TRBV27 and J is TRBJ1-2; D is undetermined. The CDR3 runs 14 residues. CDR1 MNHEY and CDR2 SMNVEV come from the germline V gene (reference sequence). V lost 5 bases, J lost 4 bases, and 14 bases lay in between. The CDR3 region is CASSPPAGLYGYTF. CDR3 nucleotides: TGTGCCAGCAGTCCCCCGGCAGGCCTCTATGGCTACACCTTC.

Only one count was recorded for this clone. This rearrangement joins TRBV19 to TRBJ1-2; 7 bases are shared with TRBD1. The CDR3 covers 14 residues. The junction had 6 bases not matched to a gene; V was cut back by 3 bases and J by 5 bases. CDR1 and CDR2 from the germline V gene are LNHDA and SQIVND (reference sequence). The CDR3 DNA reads TGTGCCAGTAGTATTTCGGGCAGGGGGTATGGCTACACCTTC. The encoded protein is CASSISGRGYGYTF.

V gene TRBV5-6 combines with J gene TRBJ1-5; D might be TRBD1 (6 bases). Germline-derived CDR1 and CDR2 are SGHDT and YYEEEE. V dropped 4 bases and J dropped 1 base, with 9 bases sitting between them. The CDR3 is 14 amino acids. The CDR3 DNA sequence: TGTGCCAGCAGCCGAACAGGGAGCAATCAGCCCCAGCATTTT. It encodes CASSRTGSNQPQHF.

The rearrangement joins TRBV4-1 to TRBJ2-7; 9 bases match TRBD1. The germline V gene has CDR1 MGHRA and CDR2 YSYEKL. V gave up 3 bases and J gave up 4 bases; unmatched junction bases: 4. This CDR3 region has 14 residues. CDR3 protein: CASSHTGGLYEQYF. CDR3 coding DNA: TGCGCCAGCAGCCATACAGGGGGCTTGTACGAGCAGTACTTC.

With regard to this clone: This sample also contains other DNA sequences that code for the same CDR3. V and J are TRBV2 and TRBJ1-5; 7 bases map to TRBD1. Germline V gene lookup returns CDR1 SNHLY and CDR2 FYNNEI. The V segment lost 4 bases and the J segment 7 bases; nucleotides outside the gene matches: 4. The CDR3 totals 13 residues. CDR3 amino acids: CASSGQGNQPQHF. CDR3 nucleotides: TGTGCCAGCAGTGGACAGGGTAACCAGCCCCAGCATTTT.

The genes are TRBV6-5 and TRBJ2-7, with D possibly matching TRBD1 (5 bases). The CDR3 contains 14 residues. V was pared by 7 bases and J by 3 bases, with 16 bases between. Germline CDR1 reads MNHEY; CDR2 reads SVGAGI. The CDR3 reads CASTWPGNYYEQYF. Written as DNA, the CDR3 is TGTGCCAGCACCTGGCCAGGGAACTACTACGAGCAGTACTTC.

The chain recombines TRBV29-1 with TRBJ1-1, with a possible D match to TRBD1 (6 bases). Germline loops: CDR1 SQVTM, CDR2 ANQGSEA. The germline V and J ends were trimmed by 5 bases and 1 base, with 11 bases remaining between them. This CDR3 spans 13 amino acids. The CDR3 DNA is TGCAGCGTTTTAGAACAGGGGAACACTGAAGCTTTCTTT. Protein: CSVLEQGNTEAFF.

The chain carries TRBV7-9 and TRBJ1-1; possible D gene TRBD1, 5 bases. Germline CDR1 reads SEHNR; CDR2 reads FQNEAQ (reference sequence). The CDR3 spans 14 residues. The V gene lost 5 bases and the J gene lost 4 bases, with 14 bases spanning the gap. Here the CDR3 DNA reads TGTGCCAGCAGCCCCGGCCACGGGGGCACTGAAGCTTTCTTT. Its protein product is CASSPGHGGTEAFF.